Detailed here is one T cell receptor (beta chain). Authors' data handling: Reference gene primer amplification in the assay estimated nucleated cell counts. Libraries were prepared by immunoSEQ multiplex PCR; TCRdb keeps only in-frame clonotypes and omits some of them. V and J calls and clone size are given by that table; D and trimming were obtained from the DNA. This sample has 200,000 to 250,000 clones, with around 87% found just once. Clinical history reported by participants formed the basis on which cohorts were assigned. Each exposed participant met a COVID-19 case in the 2 weeks preceding study entry. Trimming shortened V by 5 bases and J by 9 bases, and 11 bases separated the two germline ends. Germline CDR1 MNHEY, CDR2 SMNVEV (reference sequence). This CDR3 region has 12 residues. This entry belongs to a study of blood T cell repertoires in COVID-19. Study in general: Both acute and convalescent COVID-19 samples were obtained from the United States, Italy and Spain.

The source is a young man who had been exposed to COVID-19. The chain has TRBV27 and TRBJ2-1, with D perhaps TRBD2 (7 bases). The specimen was PBMCs or T cells enriched from blood (not recorded which). As DNA, the CDR3 is TGTGCCAGCAGTCGGGGGGCGGGTGAGCAGTTCTTC. This encodes CASSRGAGEQFF.